Included here is one TCR beta chain sequence, with context. Its antigen is undetermined. This sample was taken from a study of T cell responses to AZD1222 COVID-19 vaccine. Assay used: immunoSEQ multiplex PCR; TCRdb lists only in-frame clones, some missing. The sample holds about 130,000 clones, over 75% seen once. Notes on the study in general: Seropositive at baseline were only a handful of AZD1222 recipients. Repertoire sampling happened only post peak T cell response. Spike-specific TCR breadth and depth grew following two AZD1222 doses.

Second doses at about 4 or about 12 weeks were pooled. The receptor comes from an adult who received the AZD1222 COVID-19 vaccine. This specimen was peripheral blood, taken 28 days after the second AZD1222 dose.

CDR3 DNA: TGTGCCAGCAGCCCCGGTCCTCCCTACGAGCAGTACTTC. Encoded protein: CASSPGPPYEQYF. The genes are TRBV11-1 and TRBJ2-7; D unclear. The germline V gene encodes CDR1 SGHAT and CDR2 FQDESV (reference sequence). This CDR3 contains 13 residues. V was cut by 5 bases and J by 2 bases, with 10 bases left in between.